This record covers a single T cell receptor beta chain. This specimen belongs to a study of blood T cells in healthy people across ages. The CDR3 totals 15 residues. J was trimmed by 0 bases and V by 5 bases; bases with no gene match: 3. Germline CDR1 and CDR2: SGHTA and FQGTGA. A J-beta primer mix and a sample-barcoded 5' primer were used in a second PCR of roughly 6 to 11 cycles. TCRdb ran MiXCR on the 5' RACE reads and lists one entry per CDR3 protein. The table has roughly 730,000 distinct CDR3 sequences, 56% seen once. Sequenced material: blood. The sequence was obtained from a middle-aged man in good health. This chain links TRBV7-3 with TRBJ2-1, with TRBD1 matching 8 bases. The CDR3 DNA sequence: TGTGCCAGCAGCGCCGACAGGGGCTCCTACAATGAGCAGTTCTTC. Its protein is CASSADRGSYNEQFF. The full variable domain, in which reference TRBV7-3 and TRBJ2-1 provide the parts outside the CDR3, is GAGVSQTPSNKVTEKGKYVELRCDPISGHTALYWYRQSLGQGPEFLIYFQGTGAADDSGLPNDRFFAVRPEGSVSTLKIQRTERGDSAVYLCASSADRGSYNEQFFGPGTRLTVL.